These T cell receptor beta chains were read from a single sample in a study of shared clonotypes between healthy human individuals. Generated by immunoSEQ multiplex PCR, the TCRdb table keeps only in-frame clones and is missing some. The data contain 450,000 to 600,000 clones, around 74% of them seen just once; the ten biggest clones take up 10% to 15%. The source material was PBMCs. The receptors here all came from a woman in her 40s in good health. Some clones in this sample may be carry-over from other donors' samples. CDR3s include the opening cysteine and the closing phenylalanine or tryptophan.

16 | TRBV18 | CASSPSSGSSYNEQFF
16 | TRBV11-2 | CASSLRGVVLTDTQYF
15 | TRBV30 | CASTGSQTSTDTQYF
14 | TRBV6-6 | CASGLSGTYNEQFF
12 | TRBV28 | CASRETGLGYTF
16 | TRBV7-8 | CASSPLGGFGANVLTF
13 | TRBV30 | CAWIPRDWYGYTF
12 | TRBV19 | CASSTLNQPQHF
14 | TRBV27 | CASSLVGFNSPLHF
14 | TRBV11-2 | CASSLGPTNQPQHF
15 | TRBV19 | CASSIVESGYQPQHF
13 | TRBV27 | CASRHRGDETQYF
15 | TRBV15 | CATSRDRRRGLGQFF
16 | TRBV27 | CASSLSQRDTYNEQFF
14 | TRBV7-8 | CASSLAGARAEAFF
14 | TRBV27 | CASSLQGRYNEQFF
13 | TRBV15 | CATSQDRGREQYF
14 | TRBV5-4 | CASSQDLTVNEQFF
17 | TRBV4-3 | CASSQDLQPPGANVLTF
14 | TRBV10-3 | CAISPGQGVYEQYF
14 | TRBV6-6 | CASRRDTGNEKLFF
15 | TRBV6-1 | CASKGRQGDMQGYTF
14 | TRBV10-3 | CAISASTGAYEQYF
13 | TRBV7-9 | CASSLGLDAELFF
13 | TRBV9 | CASSANLAGVQYF